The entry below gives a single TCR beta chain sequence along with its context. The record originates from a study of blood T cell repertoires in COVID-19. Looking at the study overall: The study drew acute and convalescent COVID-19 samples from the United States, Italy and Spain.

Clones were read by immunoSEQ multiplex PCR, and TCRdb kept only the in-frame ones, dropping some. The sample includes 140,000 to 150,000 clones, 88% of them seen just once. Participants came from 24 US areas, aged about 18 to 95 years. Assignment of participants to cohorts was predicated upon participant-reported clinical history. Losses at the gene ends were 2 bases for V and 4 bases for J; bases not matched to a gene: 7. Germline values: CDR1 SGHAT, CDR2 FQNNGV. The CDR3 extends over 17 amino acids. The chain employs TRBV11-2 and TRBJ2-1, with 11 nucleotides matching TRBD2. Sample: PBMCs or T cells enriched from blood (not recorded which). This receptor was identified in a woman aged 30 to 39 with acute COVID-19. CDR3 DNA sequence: TGTGCCAGCAGCTTAACCCCGGGACTAGCGGTTTACAATGAGCAGTTCTTC. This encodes CASSLTPGLAVYNEQFF. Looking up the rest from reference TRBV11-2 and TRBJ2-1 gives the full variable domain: EAGVAQSPRYKIIEKRQSVAFWCNPISGHATLYWYQQILGQGPKLLIQFQNNGVVDDSQLPKDRFSAERLKGVDSTLKIQPAKLEDSAVYLCASSLTPGLAVYNEQFFGPGTRLTVL.